The 3 T cell receptor beta chains listed next were all sequenced from one sample in a study of OX40 agonist ivuxolimab in advanced cancers. Some clones are missing from TCRdb's copy, which holds only in-frame ones; the method was immunoSEQ multiplex PCR. The table includes about 80,000 clones, around four fifths detected once. The sequencing here drew on CD4+ or CD8+ T cells sorted from blood, taken in a trial of the OX40 agonist ivuxolimab. These receptors were taken from an adult with an advanced solid tumor such as melanoma, head and neck, liver or kidney cancer.

CDR3 DNA sequence: TGTGCCAGCAGTTCGACAGGGGGCTTCCAAGAGACCCAGTACTTC. This translates into CASSSTGGFQETQYF. The V call is TRBV6-5, the J call TRBJ2-5; 10 bases agree with TRBD1. J gave up 1 base and V 4 bases, and 3 bases lay outside the gene matches. In germline, CDR1 is MNHEY, CDR2 SVGAGI. CDR3 length: 15 residues.

V is TRBV19 and J is TRBJ1-5; D ambiguous. The germline V and J ends were trimmed by 9 bases and 4 bases, with 19 bases remaining between them. The CDR3 has 15 amino acids. In germline, CDR1 is LNHDA, CDR2 SQIVND (reference sequence). CDR3 in amino acids: CASQVGGQVNQPQHF. For the CDR3, the DNA is TGTGCCAGCCAGGTTGGCGGGCAGGTGAATCAGCCCCAGCATTTT.

The rearrangement links TRBV19 to TRBJ2-2; unclear D gene. The CDR3 covers 15 residues. Germline assignment: CDR1 LNHDA and CDR2 SQIVND (reference sequence). The V end was cut by 2 bases, the J end by 3 bases, with 10 bases between. This CDR3 is CASSIRGLDTGELFF. CDR3 sequence (DNA): TGTGCCAGTAGTATACGAGGATTGGACACCGGGGAGCTGTTTTTT.